The clone carrying this T cell receptor beta chain was counted a few times. The germline V gene has CDR1 SGHDT and CDR2 YYEEEE. The V gene lost 2 bases and the J gene lost 5 bases, with 11 bases spanning the gap. The CDR3 covers 13 residues. These data originate in a study of blood T cell repertoires in COVID-19. Overall study context: Sources were T cells, B-cell-depleted T cells, or PBMCs; the material itself was cDNA or gDNA.

Sequencing was performed with immunoSEQ multiplex PCR; in TCRdb, only in-frame clones are kept and a portion is missing. Of around 150,000 clones listed, roughly 73% are singletons. This chain joins TRBV5-6 and TRBJ2-7; possible D gene TRBD1, 6 bases. The source is a man between 65 and 85 years old with acute or convalescent COVID-19. Sequences were obtained from peripheral blood. CDR3 bases: TGTGCCAGCAGCTTAACAGGGTTGAACGAGCAGTACTTC. Translation: CASSLTGLNEQYF.